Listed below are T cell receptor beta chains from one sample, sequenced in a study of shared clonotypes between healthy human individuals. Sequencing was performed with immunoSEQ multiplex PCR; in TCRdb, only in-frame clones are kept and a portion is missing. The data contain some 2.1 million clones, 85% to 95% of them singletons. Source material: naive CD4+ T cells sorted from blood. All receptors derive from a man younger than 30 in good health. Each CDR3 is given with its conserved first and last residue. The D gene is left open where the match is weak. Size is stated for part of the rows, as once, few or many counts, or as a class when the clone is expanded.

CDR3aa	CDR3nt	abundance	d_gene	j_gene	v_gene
CASSQEVSGVDYGYTF	TGCGCCAGCAGCCAAGAAGTTTCAGGGGTCGACTATGGCTACACCTTC	.	.	TRBJ1-2	TRBV4-1
CASSEMGRGDNEQFF	TGTGCCAGCAGTGAAATGGGCAGAGGAGACAATGAGCAGTTCTTC	.	.	TRBJ2-1	TRBV25-1
CASSDIQGDRPYEQYF	TGTGCCAGCAGTGACATACAGGGGGACCGACCCTACGAGCAGTACTTC	once	TRBD1	TRBJ2-7	TRBV25-1
CASRLDSTNTEAFF	TGTGCCAGCAGATTGGACAGCACGAACACTGAAGCTTTCTTT	once	.	TRBJ1-1	TRBV6-5
CASGILANYGYTF	TGTGCCAGCGGAATCTTAGCTAACTATGGCTACACCTTC	.	.	TRBJ1-2	TRBV2
CASSANRVGVGHGYTF	TGTGCCAGCAGCGCAAACCGGGTCGGAGTGGGTCATGGCTACACCTTC	.	.	TRBJ1-2	TRBV9
CASSLPLGANSPLHF	TGTGCCAGCAGTTTACCGCTCGGGGCAAATTCACCCCTCCACTTT	.	.	TRBJ1-6	TRBV27
CASSETALGVDTQYF	TGCGCCAGCAGTGAGACCGCACTAGGAGTCGATACGCAGTATTTT	.	.	TRBJ2-3	TRBV10-1
CASSSEGAYEQYF	TGTGCCAGCAGCTCGGAGGGAGCCTACGAGCAGTACTTC	.	.	TRBJ2-7	TRBV5-8
CASSLQGRVFGYGYTF	TGTGCCAGCAGCTTACAAGGAAGGGTTTTTGGATATGGCTACACCTTC	.	.	TRBJ1-2	TRBV7-2
CASSPGDRVNPTQRLDLDGQYF	TGTGCCAGCTCACCAGGGGACAGGGTTAACCCTACACAGCGACTAGATCTTGACGGGCAGTACTTC	.	TRBD1	TRBJ2-7	TRBV18
CASSDTGGGETQYF	TGTGCCAGCAGTGATACAGGGGGTGGAGAGACCCAGTACTTC	.	TRBD1	TRBJ2-5	TRBV28
CASSLGSLGNQPQHF	TGCGCCAGCAGCTTGGGGAGCCTGGGTAATCAGCCCCAGCATTTT	.	.	TRBJ1-5	TRBV5-1
CASSQEESYGYTF	TGTGCCAGCAGCCAAGAAGAGTCCTATGGCTACACCTTC	.	.	TRBJ1-2	TRBV14
CASSSSGKYYEQYF	TGTGCCAGCAGCTCCTCCGGGAAGTACTACGAGCAGTACTTC	.	.	TRBJ2-7	TRBV28
CATSRETGFNSPLHF	TGTGCCACCAGCAGAGAAACAGGGTTTAATTCACCCCTCCACTTT	.	.	TRBJ1-6	TRBV15
CASSPTDMNTEAFF	TGTGCCAGCAGCCCGACAGACATGAACACTGAAGCTTTCTTT	.	.	TRBJ1-1	TRBV6-5
CASSLGGQSYNEQFF	TGCGCCAGCAGCTTAGGGGGACAGAGTTACAATGAGCAGTTCTTC	.	TRBD1	TRBJ2-1	TRBV5-1
CASSQGGAIGELFF	TGTGCCAGCAGCCAAGGGGGGGCAATCGGGGAGCTGTTTTTT	.	.	TRBJ2-2	TRBV4-2
CASSYSNLGNYGYTF	TGTGCCAGCAGTTACTCGAATTTGGGAAACTATGGCTACACCTTC	.	.	TRBJ1-2	TRBV6-5
CASSLAVGTDTQYF	TGTGCCAGCAGCTTAGCCGTAGGAACAGATACGCAGTATTTT	once	.	TRBJ2-3	TRBV7-9
CASSSKGTPNTGELFF	TGTGCCAGCAGCTCGAAGGGGACCCCGAACACCGGGGAGCTGTTTTTT	.	.	TRBJ2-2	TRBV5-4
CASSVTGQGGYEQFF	TGTGCCAGCTCAGTCACGGGACAGGGAGGCTATGAGCAGTTCTTC	.	TRBD1	TRBJ2-1	TRBV18
CASSPRGGNEQFF	TGTGCCAGCAGCCCAAGGGGGGGGAATGAGCAGTTCTTC	once	.	TRBJ2-1	TRBV7-8
CAWSGDLNTGELFF	TGTGCCTGGAGCGGGGATCTAAACACCGGGGAGCTGTTTTTT	.	.	TRBJ2-2	TRBV30